The T cell receptor (beta chain) under discussion was sequenced for a study of CD8 T cells in ankylosing spondylitis. This clonotype was recorded a few times. Its antigen is currently unknown. TCRdb ran MiXCR on the 5' RACE reads and lists one entry per CDR3 protein. The sample carries more than 650,000 distinct CDR3 sequences, 12% recorded once. Study-wide points: Characteristic, it appeared, of ankylosing spondylitis blood was a TCR beta motif of roughly eight highly homologous variants. Clones linked to disease were reported to show significant enrichment in matched ankylosing spondylitis synovial fluid.

The receptor was isolated from a male donor with ankylosing spondylitis. The specimen was blood, either unsorted or a sorted T cell fraction (not recorded which).

CDR3 region: CSATRGTNEKLFF. In nucleotides, the CDR3 is TGCAGTGCTACCCGTGGGACTAATGAAAAACTGTTTTTT. The chain combines TRBV20-1 with TRBJ1-4; D ambiguous. This CDR3 has 13 amino acids. The germline V gene encodes CDR1 DFQATT and CDR2 SNEGSKA (reference sequence). Trimming stripped 4 bases from V and 2 bases from J, with 8 bases between.